Listed below are T cell receptor beta chains from one sample, sequenced in a study of metastatic and nonmetastatic thyroid tumors. Using MiXCR, TCRdb re-called clones from the PCR reads. The table includes some 27,000 clones, around 3.5% detected once. Sequencing was performed on blood. These receptor sequences come from a male donor with papillary thyroid cancer or a benign thyroid nodule (not recorded which). Some clones in this sample may be carry-over from other donors' samples. CDR3s include the opening cysteine and the closing phenylalanine or tryptophan. A D gene is named only where the DNA matches it firmly. Clone size is given for some rows only: seen once, a few or many times, or a class if the clone is expanded.

d_call: -
clone_size: -
v_call: TRBV28
j_call: TRBJ1-4
cdr3_aa: CARSPTEGWMFF
cdr3_nt: TGTGCCAGAAGTCCCACCGAAGGGTGGATGTTTTTT

d_call: -
clone_size: medium-sized
v_call: TRBV28
j_call: TRBJ1-1
cdr3_aa: CASSFQAPRNTEAFF
cdr3_nt: TGTGCCAGCAGTTTCCAGGCCCCTAGGAACACTGAAGCTTTCTTT

d_call: -
clone_size: -
v_call: TRBV6-2/TRBV6-3
j_call: TRBJ1-2
cdr3_aa: CASRRAALPGGYTF
cdr3_nt: TGTGCCAGCCGACGGGCGGCACTCCCGGGGGGCTACACCTTC

d_call: -
clone_size: many
v_call: TRBV2
j_call: TRBJ1-2
cdr3_aa: CASSLQLANYGYTF
cdr3_nt: TGTGCCAGCAGCCTACAGTTAGCTAACTATGGCTACACCTTC

d_call: -
clone_size: medium-sized
v_call: TRBV2
j_call: TRBJ2-2
cdr3_aa: CARRAANTGELFF
cdr3_nt: TGTGCCAGAAGGGCCGCGAACACCGGGGAGCTGTTTTTT

d_call: -
clone_size: -
v_call: TRBV2
j_call: TRBJ2-1
cdr3_aa: CASNGGLSYNEQFF
cdr3_nt: TGTGCCAGCAATGGGGGTCTCTCCTACAACGAGCAGTTCTTC

d_call: -
clone_size: few
v_call: TRBV7-8
j_call: TRBJ2-7
cdr3_aa: CASSSERGIEQYF
cdr3_nt: TGTGCCAGCAGCTCCGAGAGGGGCATCGAGCAGTACTTC

d_call: -
clone_size: many
v_call: TRBV5-5
j_call: TRBJ2-7
cdr3_aa: CASSLFSGYDEQYF
cdr3_nt: TGTGCCAGCAGCTTGTTTTCGGGGTACGACGAGCAGTACTTC

d_call: -
clone_size: -
v_call: TRBV28
j_call: TRBJ1-3
cdr3_aa: CASSFSSGNTIYF
cdr3_nt: TGTGCCAGCAGTTTCAGCTCTGGAAACACCATATATTTT

d_call: TRBD1
clone_size: -
v_call: TRBV10-3
j_call: TRBJ1-2
cdr3_aa: CAMGTGPTYGYTF
cdr3_nt: TGTGCCATGGGGACAGGGCCCACCTATGGCTACACCTTC

d_call: -
clone_size: few
v_call: TRBV5-1
j_call: TRBJ2-7
cdr3_aa: CASSLWSGGYEQYF
cdr3_nt: TGCGCCAGCAGCTTGTGGAGTGGGGGCTACGAGCAGTACTTC

d_call: -
clone_size: many
v_call: TRBV3-1
j_call: TRBJ2-1
cdr3_aa: CASSHLTGYEQFF
cdr3_nt: TGTGCCAGCAGCCACCTTACAGGGTATGAGCAGTTCTTC

d_call: -
clone_size: medium-sized
v_call: TRBV6-2/TRBV6-3
j_call: TRBJ2-7
cdr3_aa: CASSYDQSYEQYF
cdr3_nt: TGTGCCAGCAGTTACGACCAGAGCTACGAGCAGTACTTC

d_call: -
clone_size: many
v_call: TRBV30
j_call: TRBJ1-3
cdr3_aa: CAWAPAGNTIYF
cdr3_nt: TGTGCCTGGGCCCCGGCGGGAAACACCATATATTTT

d_call: -
clone_size: many
v_call: TRBV9
j_call: TRBJ2-2
cdr3_aa: CASSVGGVLAGELFF
cdr3_nt: TGTGCCAGCAGCGTAGGAGGGGTTTTGGCCGGGGAGCTGTTTTTT

d_call: -
clone_size: medium-sized
v_call: TRBV6-1
j_call: TRBJ2-7
cdr3_aa: CASSERGALRKYF
cdr3_nt: TGTGCCAGCAGTGAGAGGGGGGCGCTACGCAAGTACTTC

d_call: -
clone_size: many
v_call: TRBV5-1
j_call: TRBJ1-5
cdr3_aa: CASSPDGNSNQPQHF
cdr3_nt: TGCGCCAGCAGCCCCGACGGCAATAGCAATCAGCCCCAGCATTTT

d_call: -
clone_size: -
v_call: TRBV28
j_call: TRBJ1-1
cdr3_aa: CASSLIPSNTEAFF
cdr3_nt: TGTGCCAGCAGTTTGATCCCCTCGAACACTGAAGCTTTCTTT

d_call: TRBD1
clone_size: -
v_call: TRBV6-4
j_call: TRBJ2-1
cdr3_aa: CASSDDRGPYNEQFF
cdr3_nt: TGTGCCAGCAGTGACGACAGGGGGCCTTACAATGAGCAGTTCTTC

d_call: -
clone_size: many
v_call: TRBV20-1
j_call: TRBJ1-1
cdr3_aa: CSVTPRVRGTEAFF
cdr3_nt: TGCAGTGTGACGCCCAGGGTGCGTGGCACTGAAGCTTTCTTT

d_call: -
clone_size: few
v_call: TRBV28
j_call: TRBJ2-2
cdr3_aa: CASSEILRGELFF
cdr3_nt: TGTGCCAGCAGTGAAATCCTAAGGGGGGAGCTGTTTTTT

d_call: TRBD1
clone_size: many
v_call: TRBV20-1
j_call: TRBJ1-2
cdr3_aa: CSARGAATTGGVDGYTF
cdr3_nt: TGCAGTGCTAGAGGTGCCGCGACGACAGGGGGGGTGGATGGCTACACCTTC

d_call: TRBD2
clone_size: many
v_call: TRBV20-1
j_call: TRBJ2-7
cdr3_aa: CSAPSFLAVSHEQYF
cdr3_nt: TGCAGTGCTCCCAGTTTTCTAGCGGTGTCCCACGAGCAGTACTTC

d_call: -
clone_size: many
v_call: TRBV15
j_call: TRBJ1-2
cdr3_aa: CATSRDRVDGYTF
cdr3_nt: TGTGCCACCAGCAGAGACAGGGTGGATGGCTACACCTTC

d_call: TRBD1
clone_size: many
v_call: TRBV6-5
j_call: TRBJ1-5
cdr3_aa: CASSYGGQGRRYSNQPQHF
cdr3_nt: TGTGCCAGCAGTTACGGGGGACAGGGGAGAAGGTATAGCAATCAGCCCCAGCATTTT

d_call: TRBD1
clone_size: medium-sized
v_call: TRBV27
j_call: TRBJ1-5
cdr3_aa: CASSPRGLDSNQPQHF
cdr3_nt: TGTGCCAGCAGTCCCAGGGGGCTGGACAGCAATCAGCCCCAGCATTTT